Sequencing of this TCR beta chain was carried out in a study of blood T cells in healthy people across ages. General study points: One million T cells yielded diversity estimates that were considered underestimates. The lack of PBMC sorting stopped any conclusive naive versus antigen-experienced comparison.

About this clonotype: Antigen: not known.

Germline V CDR1 and CDR2: MDHEN, SYDVKM. This CDR3 contains 14 residues. Trimming shortened V by 3 bases and J by 2 bases, and 10 bases separated the two germline ends. A sample-barcoded 5' primer and a J-beta primer mix were used in a second PCR of roughly 7 to 12 cycles. In TCRdb, the 5' RACE reads were re-called with MiXCR into one record per CDR3 protein. Of around 1,900,000 distinct CDR3 sequences in the sample, 30% to 40% were seen once. The sequencing input was blood. The receptor was isolated from a human donor in good health. The chain is built from TRBV28 and TRBJ2-5; D is unresolved. The CDR3 protein is CASSFFSEQETQYF. CDR3 bases: TGTGCCAGCAGTTTTTTTTCGGAGCAAGAGACCCAGTACTTC.